These 29 T cell receptor beta chains share one sample of origin, sequenced in a study of regulatory T cells in long-lasting Graves disease. Time point indicated: newly diagnosed GD, antithyroid drugs for less than 3 months. PBMCs were the source of the RNA used for TCR sequencing. According to the study, TCR beta libraries were built with iRepertoire HTBI primers and CDR3-region Arm-PCR. TCRdb re-called the multiplex PCR reads with MiXCR, one entry per CDR3 protein. Found here are approximately 460,000 distinct CDR3 sequences, 16% of them singletons; the top ten hold about 10%. This sample also appeared in a second study, on T cells in Graves' hyperthyroidism and ophthalmopathy.

Specimen: peripheral blood mononuclear cells (PBMCs), collected at new diagnosis, from a patient treated with antithyroid drugs. The receptors stem from a woman in her 30s with Graves disease.

This clonotype was observed at least ten times. The V gene is TRBV3-1, the J gene TRBJ2-3, with 7 bases fitting TRBD2. The V gene's germline CDR1 is LGHDT and CDR2 YNNKEL (reference sequence). With 4 bases clipped from V and 4 bases from J, the junction kept 8 bases outside the gene matches. The CDR3 covers 15 residues. The CDR3: CASSLGGLVPDTQYF. CDR3 DNA: TGTGCCAGCAGCCTAGGAGGACTAGTCCCAGATACGCAGTATTTT.

This clonotype came up many times. This chain uses TRBV20-1 with TRBJ1-6; a possible D gene is TRBD1 (6 bases). The CDR3 totals 15 residues. V lost 2 bases and J 8 bases, leaving 16 bases between the germline ends. Germline V gene lookup returns CDR1 DFQATT and CDR2 SNEGSKA (reference sequence). The CDR3 loop is CSARQRVSGDSPLHF. The CDR3, as DNA: TGCAGTGCTAGACAAAGGGTCTCAGGGGATTCACCCCTCCACTTT.

This clonotype appeared a few times. V gene TRBV6-1 combines with J gene TRBJ2-7; D is possibly TRBD2 (6 bases). This CDR3 contains 15 residues. The germline CDR1 and CDR2 sequences are MNHNS and SASEGT. Deletions cut 6 bases from V and 2 bases from J, with 17 bases between. The CDR3 loop is CASSPGFRETYEQYF. CDR3 DNA: TGTGCCAGCAGCCCTGGTTTTCGGGAGACCTACGAGCAGTACTTC.

The chain couples TRBV29-1 to TRBJ2-4; TRBD1 matches 9 bases. This CDR3 has 13 amino acids. Germline values: CDR1 SQVTM, CDR2 ANQGSEA. V shed 7 bases and J 13 bases; nucleotides not matched to a gene: 14. The CDR3 reads CSARDRVGNEQYF. The CDR3 nucleotides are TGCAGCGCCCGGGACAGGGTAGGGAATGAGCAGTACTTC. The entire variable domain, with the rest obtained from reference TRBV29-1 and TRBJ2-4, is as follows: SAVISQKPSRDICQRGTSLTIQCQVDSQVTMMFWYRQQPGQSLTLIATANQGSEATYESGFVIDKFPISRPNLTFSTLTVSNMSPEDSSIYLCSARDRVGNEQYFGAGTRLSVL.

This clonotype was counted at least ten times. The CDR3 DNA sequence: TGTGCCAGCAGCCCCCGACTAGCGGACAATGAGCAGTTCTTC. As protein: CASSPRLADNEQFF. The J gene is TRBJ2-1, the V gene TRBV9; TRBD2 aligns across 9 bases. Germline V lookup: CDR1 SGDLS, CDR2 YYNGEE. The CDR3 loop spans 14 amino acids. V lost 4 bases and J lost 5; bases outside the gene matches: 4.

This clonotype has a handful of counts. The chain couples TRBV13 to TRBJ2-7; D remains ambiguous. The V gene's germline CDR1 is PRHDT and CDR2 FYEKMQ (reference sequence). V was pared by 0 bases and J by 6 bases, with 9 bases between. This CDR3 is built from 13 residues. CDR3 sequence reads: CASSLGPQGEQYF. CDR3 DNA: TGTGCCAGCAGCTTAGGCCCGCAAGGCGAGCAGTACTTC.

In this sample, this clonotype turned up many times. The CDR3 DNA reads TGTGCCAGCAGCCAAGATGTTCGAGTTGCTAATGAAAAACTGTTTTTT. It is translated as CASSQDVRVANEKLFF. This chain joins TRBV3-1 and TRBJ1-4, with D unresolved. Trimming shortened V by 0 bases and J by 3 bases, and 11 bases separated the two germline ends. This CDR3 is 16 amino acids long. The germline gives CDR1 LGHDT, CDR2 YNNKEL (reference sequence).

This clonotype was detected ten times or more. This sequence joins TRBV27 and TRBJ2-7; 7 bases align to TRBD1. Unmatched junction bases numbered 6, after V lost 10 bases and J lost 0 bases. The CDR3 has 13 residues. Per germline, CDR1 MNHEY and CDR2 SMNVEV (reference sequence). The CDR3: CATSQGYSYEQYF. CDR3 coding DNA: TGTGCCACCTCACAGGGGTACTCCTACGAGCAGTACTTC.

In this sample, this clonotype turned up many times. The chain recombines TRBV11-2 with TRBJ1-6; D not resolved. CDR3 length: 13 residues. Trimming shortened V by 2 bases and J by 7 bases, and 6 bases separated the two germline ends. Per the germline V gene, CDR1 is SGHAT and CDR2 is FQNNGV. CDR3 sequence reads: CASSLTQNSPLHF. For the CDR3, the DNA is TGTGCCAGCAGCTTAACCCAGAATTCACCCCTCCACTTT.

Comment on this clonotype: This likely came from a read error, as a far larger clone is one base away. V is TRBV10-1 and J is TRBJ2-3; 9 bases fit TRBD2. Near its end, the DNA agrees better with TRBJ2-1, so the J call may be wrong. This CDR3 spans 15 amino acids. CDR1 is WNHNN, CDR2 SYGVQD, per germline (reference sequence). The CDR3 loop reads CASSDPGTSTYEQFF. The CDR3 region has the DNA TGCGCCAGCAGTGATCCCGGGACTAGCACCTACGAGCAGTTCTTC.

This chain links TRBV18 with TRBJ2-1; TRBD2 might be the D (6 bases). Per germline, CDR1 KGHSH and CDR2 LQKENI. The CDR3 is 21 residues long. The V end lost 4 bases, the J end lost 0 bases, and 28 bases lay between the germline ends. The CDR3 sequence: CASSRYGDFGGRSYSYNEQFF. CDR3 nucleotides: TGTGCCAGCTCACGATACGGGGACTTTGGCGGACGGTCCTACTCCTACAATGAGCAGTTCTTC.

This clonotype showed up many times. This chain connects TRBV11-2 to TRBJ2-7; unclear D gene. Trimming stripped 7 bases from V and 3 bases from J, with 19 bases between. Germline assignment: CDR1 SGHAT and CDR2 FQNNGV. The length of the CDR3 is 15 residues. CDR3 sequence reads: CASNRPNAPYYEQYF. CDR3 nucleotides: TGTGCCAGCAACCGCCCAAACGCCCCGTACTACGAGCAGTACTTC.

This clonotype was seen repeatedly, ten times or more. The V call is TRBV2, the J call TRBJ2-3; no clear D. The CDR3 runs to 13 residues. Germline V CDR1 and CDR2: SNHLY, FYNNEI. V was trimmed by 7 bases and J by 1 base, leaving 9 bases between them. This chain's CDR3 is CASIGQGTDTQYF. CDR3 nucleotides: TGTGCCAGCATCGGGCAGGGCACAGATACGCAGTATTTT.

The sample holds many counts of this clonotype. The chain recombines TRBV2 with TRBJ2-1; D is possibly TRBD1 (6 bases). CDR3 length: 14 residues. Germline V gene data show CDR1 as SNHLY and CDR2 as FYNNEI. With 7 bases removed from V and 4 bases from J, the gap between germline ends came to 14 bases. Here the CDR3 DNA reads TGTGCCAGCAACCCCGGGACAACATACAATGAGCAGTTCTTC. It yields the protein CASNPGTTYNEQFF.

In this sample, this clonotype turned up many times. CDR3 loop: CASRGPPGDEQFF. The CDR3 DNA reads TGTGCCAGTCGCGGGCCCCCCGGAGATGAGCAGTTCTTC. This chain connects TRBV28 to TRBJ2-1; D may be TRBD2 (5 bases). Trimming shortened V by 9 bases and J by 8 bases, and 17 bases separated the two germline ends. The CDR3 runs to 13 residues. CDR1 and CDR2 from the germline V gene are MDHEN and SYDVKM.

This clonotype was seen many times. CDR3 amino acids: CASSPYGQPVGDTQYF. The CDR3 DNA follows: TGTGCCAGCAGCCCGTACGGACAGCCGGTAGGAGATACGCAGTATTTT. The genes are TRBV3-1 and TRBJ2-3, with D perhaps matching TRBD1 (6 bases). V was trimmed by 4 bases and J by 5 bases, leaving 19 bases between them. The CDR3 extends over 16 amino acids. CDR1 and CDR2 (germline): LGHDT, YNNKEL (reference sequence).

The chain combines TRBV12-3 or TRBV12-4 with TRBJ2-2, with 7 positions matching TRBD2. The V segment lost 7 bases and the J segment 7 bases; nucleotides outside the gene matches: 3. This CDR3 contains 12 residues. CDR3 amino acids: CASTWGGGELFF. Written as DNA, the CDR3 is TGTGCCAGCACCTGGGGGGGCGGGGAGCTGTTTTTT.

Points on this clonotype: This sequence may be a read error, since a much larger clone differs from it by one base. This chain joins TRBV20-1 and TRBJ2-1, with D tentatively TRBD1 (6 bases). In germline, CDR1 is DFQATT, CDR2 SNEGSKA (reference sequence). Trimming cost V 5 bases and J 10 bases, with 18 bases left between them. The CDR3 is made up of 13 amino acids. This chain's CDR3 is CSAGGDTDYEQFF. The CDR3, as DNA: TGCAGTGCTGGGGGCGACACAGACTACGAGCAGTTCTTC.

Remarks on this clonotype: This may stem from a read error, because a much larger clone lies one nucleotide away. This rearrangement joins TRBV12-3 or TRBV12-4 to TRBJ1-2; perhaps TRBD1 as D (5 bases). This CDR3 comprises 13 residues. Trimming shortened V by 8 bases and J by 1 base, and 11 bases separated the two germline ends. This CDR3 is CASGTTNNYGYTF. The DNA of the CDR3 is TGTGCCAGCGGGACTACAAATAACTATGGCTACACCTTC.

The V and J genes are TRBV6-1 and TRBJ1-3, with D perhaps TRBD1 (5 bases). Germline CDR1 MNHNS, CDR2 SASEGT. This CDR3 has 13 amino acids. Trimming took 5 bases from V and 0 from J, leaving 5 bases between them. Here the CDR3 DNA reads TGTGCCAGCAGTACAGGCTCTGGAAACACCATATATTTT. Translation gives CASSTGSGNTIYF.

The chain joins TRBV29-1 to TRBJ1-3, with D maybe TRBD1 (5 bases). Germline lookup yields CDR1 SQVTM and CDR2 ANQGSEA. This CDR3 spans 16 amino acids. V dropped 0 bases and J dropped 0 bases, with 12 bases sitting between them. CDR3 in DNA: TGCAGCGTTGAAGATCGGGTGACAGCCTCTGGAAACACCATATATTTT. This translates into CSVEDRVTASGNTIYF.

This clonotype was recorded at least ten times. The chain employs TRBV6-1 and TRBJ2-1, with 9 bases identical to TRBD2. This CDR3 spans 15 amino acids. V dropped 6 bases and J dropped 0; count of bases not matched to a gene: 3. Germline-derived CDR1 and CDR2 are MNHNS and SASEGT. The CDR3 is CASRRGRASYNEQFF. CDR3 DNA sequence: TGTGCCAGCAGACGCGGGAGGGCCTCCTACAATGAGCAGTTCTTC.

The rearrangement joins TRBV14 to TRBJ2-1; the D gene is possibly TRBD2 (5 bases). This CDR3 contains 12 residues. V shed 6 bases and J shed 10 bases, with 13 bases lying between them. Germline V gene sequence: CDR1 SGHDN, CDR2 FVKESK. CDR3 in DNA: TGTGCCAGCAGGTCAGCTACGGGGGAGCAGTTCTTC. Translated, it gives CASRSATGEQFF.

There are many counts of this clonotype. This chain uses TRBV6-5 with TRBJ2-5, with 7 positions matching TRBD1. The germline V gene has CDR1 MNHEY and CDR2 SVGAGI. J lost 1 base, V lost 1 base, and 6 bases had no gene match. The CDR3 runs to 16 residues. For the CDR3, the DNA is TGTGCCAGCAGTTACTTTTCGGGGACAGCCCAAGAGACCCAGTACTTC. Translated: CASSYFSGTAQETQYF.

This chain uses TRBV10-3 with TRBJ2-7, with a weak D call TRBD2 (6 bases). The germline V gene encodes CDR1 ENHRY and CDR2 SYGVKD. V lost 0 bases and J lost 7, with 7 bases in between. The length of the CDR3 is 12 residues. The CDR3 spells CAISESEGEQYF. DNA of the CDR3: TGTGCCATCAGTGAGTCGGAGGGAGAGCAGTACTTC.

This clonotype was seen ten or more times. The V call is TRBV20-1, the J call TRBJ2-1; D is possibly TRBD2 (5 bases). Trimming left V 5 bases short and J 3 bases short, with 17 bases between. Germline CDR1 and CDR2: DFQATT and SNEGSKA (reference sequence). The CDR3 covers 15 residues. The CDR3 spells CSARGNSGYYNEQFF. In DNA, the CDR3 is TGCAGTGCTCGAGGTAACAGCGGTTACTACAATGAGCAGTTCTTC.

There are many counts of this clonotype. The chain joins TRBV28 to TRBJ2-7, with no clear D. Germline CDR1 MDHEN, CDR2 SYDVKM. This CDR3 comprises 13 residues. Trimming shortened V by 10 bases and J by 2 bases, and 15 bases separated the two germline ends. This CDR3 reads CATQGRPPYEQYF. DNA for the CDR3: TGTGCCACCCAAGGGCGCCCTCCCTACGAGCAGTACTTC.

Ten or more counts support this clonotype. The V gene is TRBV14, the J gene TRBJ2-5; D perhaps matches TRBD2 (5 bases). CDR1 and CDR2 from the germline V gene are SGHDN and FVKESK. This CDR3 comprises 14 residues. Trimming shortened V by 1 base and J by 7 bases, and 13 bases separated the two germline ends. CDR3 coding DNA: TGTGCCAGCAGCCAAGCCCGGACTTGGGGGACCCAGTACTTC. It specifies CASSQARTWGTQYF.

This clonotype was detected only a few times. The chain couples TRBV4-3 to TRBJ2-7; TRBD2 might be the D (6 bases). Germline CDR1 is LGHNA and CDR2 is YSLEER. V was trimmed by 4 bases and J by 4 bases, leaving 17 bases between them. This CDR3 contains 15 residues. CDR3 region: CASSRGSGTAYEQYF. The CDR3 region has the DNA TGCGCCAGCAGCCGCGGTAGCGGAACAGCTTACGAGCAGTACTTC.